This T cell receptor beta chain was sequenced for a study of tissue T cells after allogeneic stem cell transplantation (dated by TCRdb to the early 2020s). Context from the whole study: The study profiled TCR beta repertoires in many tissues obtained from research autopsies of patients with and without GVHD, and also in mouse models of GVHD. The human part of the study was a prospective observational study with no blinding and no randomization.

The research as a whole found: Only a few T cell clones appeared in more than one patient, yet motif-based clustering showed tissue-specific repertoire signatures that were shared between patients. The patient cohort was small and clinically heterogeneous, and sampling depth was acknowledged as a limitation. In both patients and mice, T cells from blood and spleen covered only a limited part of the TCR repertoire found in tissues. The study did not determine which tissue TCRs were alloreactive or antigen-specific, and some clones might have been persisting host cells. Within patients, how anatomically similar tissues were was a major factor shaping TCR repertoire composition, regardless of disease or transplant status.

Comments on this clone: Which antigen it targets is not known. Here, both gene names and germline sequences come from the mouse. The CDR3 is cut off 1 residue early in the read; its end comes from the germline J gene.

The library was obtained by the immunoSEQ multiplex PCR assay. TCRbeta CDR3 sequencing was performed at survey depth by Adaptive Biotechnologies, and CDR3 sequences, V/J genes, productive frequency and template counts were reported. Amplification of TCR beta CDR3 regions started from genomic DNA instead of RNA. The paper's data handling went like this. Pairwise repertoire overlap between tissues was quantified with Jensen-Shannon divergence, where 1 means complete divergence and 0 identical. Tissues were clustered by single-linkage agglomerative hierarchical clustering of pairwise JSD values and displayed as dendrograms. All patient samples were analyzed with GLIPH2 using simulation_depth 1000, kmer_min_depth 3 and cdr3_length_cutoff 8, and only groups containing more than two unique CDR3s were kept. In a standardized tissue-overlap score, Jaccard GLIPH-group overlap across patients was extrapolated to a standard repertoire size of 1000 clones. Linear mixed-effect models, with tissue included as a fixed effect and individual included as a random effect, were used to assess associations of diversity with clinical or experimental variables. Not all clones reach the TCRdb copy of this immuneACCESS table, which keeps in-frame sequences only. Checked studies attribute under half of the gap to unresolved V genes and leave the rest unexplained. The V and J calls and clone size are taken from that table; D and trimming were inferred from the DNA. Recorded for this sample are about 50,000 clones; roughly 73% of them occurred a single time. The ten largest clones add up to about 0.7% of the sample.

The CDR3 covers 13 residues, taking in both the cysteine and the phenylalanine. Of the CDR3's DNA, 36 bases were read; they are in frame from base 1. The germline V gene yields LGHNA for CDR1 and YSYQKL for CDR2. Trimming removed 3 bases from V and 0 bases from J, leaving 3 bases between the germline ends. Material: sorted cells pooled from one or two spleens. The TCR sequence derives from a pool of C57BL/6 mice in good health. The chain was built from TRBV2 and TRBJ1-3; confidence is insufficient to name the D gene. CDR3 DNA, as far as it was read: TGTGCCAGCAGCCAGGGTTCTGGAAATACGCTCTAT. It is translated as CASSQGSGNTLY. The whole CDR3 sequence reads CASSQGSGNTLYF.